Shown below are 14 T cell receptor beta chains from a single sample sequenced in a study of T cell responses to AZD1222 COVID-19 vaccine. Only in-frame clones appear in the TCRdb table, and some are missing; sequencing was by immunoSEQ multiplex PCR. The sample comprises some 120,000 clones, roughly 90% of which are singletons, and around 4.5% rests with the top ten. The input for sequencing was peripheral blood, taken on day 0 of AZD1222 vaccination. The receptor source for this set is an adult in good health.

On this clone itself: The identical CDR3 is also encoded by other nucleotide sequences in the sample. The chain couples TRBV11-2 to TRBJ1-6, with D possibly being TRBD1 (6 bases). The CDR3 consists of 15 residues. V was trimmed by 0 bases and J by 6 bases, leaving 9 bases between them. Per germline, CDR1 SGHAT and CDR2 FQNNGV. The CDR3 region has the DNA TGTGCCAGCAGCTTAGAGGGGGCGCTTAATTCACCCCTCCACTTT. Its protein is CASSLEGALNSPLHF.

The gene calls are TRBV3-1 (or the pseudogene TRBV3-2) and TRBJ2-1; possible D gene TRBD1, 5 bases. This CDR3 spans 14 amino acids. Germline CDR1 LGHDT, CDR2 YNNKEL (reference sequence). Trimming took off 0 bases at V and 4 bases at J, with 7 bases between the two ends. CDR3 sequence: CASSQDHRYNEQFF. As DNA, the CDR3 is TGTGCCAGCAGCCAAGATCACAGGTACAATGAGCAGTTCTTC.

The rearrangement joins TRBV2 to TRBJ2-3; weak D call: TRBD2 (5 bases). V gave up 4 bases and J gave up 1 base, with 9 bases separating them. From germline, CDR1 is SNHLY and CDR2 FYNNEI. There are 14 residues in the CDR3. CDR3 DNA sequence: TGTGCCAGCAGTGTCTCGCGGGGCACAGATACGCAGTATTTT. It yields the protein CASSVSRGTDTQYF.

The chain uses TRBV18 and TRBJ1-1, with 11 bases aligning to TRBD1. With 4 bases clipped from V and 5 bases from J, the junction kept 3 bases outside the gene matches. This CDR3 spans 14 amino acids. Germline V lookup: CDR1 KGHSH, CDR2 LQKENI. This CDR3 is CASSLGQGATEAFF. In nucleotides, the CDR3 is TGTGCCAGCTCACTAGGACAGGGGGCGACTGAAGCTTTCTTT.

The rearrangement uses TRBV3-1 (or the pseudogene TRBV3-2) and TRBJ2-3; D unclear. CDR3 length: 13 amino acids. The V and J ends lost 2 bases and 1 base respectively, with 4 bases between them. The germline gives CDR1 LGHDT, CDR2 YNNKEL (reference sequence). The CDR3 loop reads CASSQKGTDTQYF. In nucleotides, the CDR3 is TGTGCCAGCAGCCAAAAGGGCACAGATACGCAGTATTTT.

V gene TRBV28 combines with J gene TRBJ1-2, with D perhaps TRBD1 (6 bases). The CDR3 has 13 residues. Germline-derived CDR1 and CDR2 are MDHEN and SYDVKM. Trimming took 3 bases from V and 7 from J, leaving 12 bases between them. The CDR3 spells CASSFSGAVGYTF. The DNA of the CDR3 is TGTGCCAGCAGTTTTTCGGGGGCGGTTGGCTACACCTTC.

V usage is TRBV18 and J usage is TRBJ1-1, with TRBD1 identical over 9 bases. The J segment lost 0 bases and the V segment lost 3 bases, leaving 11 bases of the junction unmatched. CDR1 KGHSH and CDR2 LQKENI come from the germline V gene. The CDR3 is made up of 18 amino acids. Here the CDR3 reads CASSPNLRDRVMNTEAFF. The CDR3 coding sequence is TGTGCCAGCTCACCCAACCTTAGGGACAGGGTAATGAACACTGAAGCTTTCTTT.

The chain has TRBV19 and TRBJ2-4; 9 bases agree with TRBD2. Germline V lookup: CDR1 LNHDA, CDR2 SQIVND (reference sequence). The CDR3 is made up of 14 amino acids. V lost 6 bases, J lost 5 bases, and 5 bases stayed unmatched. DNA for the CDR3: TGTGCCAGTAGGCGGGGGGGCCAGGAAAACATTCAGTACTTC. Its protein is CASRRGGQENIQYF. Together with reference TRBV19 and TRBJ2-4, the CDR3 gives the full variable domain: DGGITQSPKYLFRKEGQNVTLSCEQNLNHDAMYWYRQDPGQGLRLIYYSQIVNDFQKGDIAEGYSVSREKKESFPLTVTSAQKNPTAFYLCASRRGGQENIQYFGAGTRLSVL.

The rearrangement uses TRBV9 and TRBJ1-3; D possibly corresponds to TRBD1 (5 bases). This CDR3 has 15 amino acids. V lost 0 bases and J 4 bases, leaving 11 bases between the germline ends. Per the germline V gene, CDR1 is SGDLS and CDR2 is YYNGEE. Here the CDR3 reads CASSVAGAQGNTIYF. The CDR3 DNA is TGTGCCAGCAGCGTAGCTGGGGCGCAGGGAAACACCATATATTTT.

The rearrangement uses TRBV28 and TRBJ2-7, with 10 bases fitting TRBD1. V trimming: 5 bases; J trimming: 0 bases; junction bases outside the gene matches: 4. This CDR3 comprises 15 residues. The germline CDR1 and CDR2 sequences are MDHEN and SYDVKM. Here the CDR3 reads CASSVDRGLSYEQYF. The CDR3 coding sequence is TGTGCCAGCAGTGTAGACAGGGGGCTCTCCTACGAGCAGTACTTC. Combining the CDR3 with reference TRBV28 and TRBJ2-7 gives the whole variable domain DVKVTQSSRYLVKRTGEKVFLECVQDMDHENMFWYRQDPGLGLRLIYFSYDVKMKEKGDIPEGYSVSREKKERFSLILESASTNQTSMYLCASSVDRGLSYEQYFGPGTRLTVT.

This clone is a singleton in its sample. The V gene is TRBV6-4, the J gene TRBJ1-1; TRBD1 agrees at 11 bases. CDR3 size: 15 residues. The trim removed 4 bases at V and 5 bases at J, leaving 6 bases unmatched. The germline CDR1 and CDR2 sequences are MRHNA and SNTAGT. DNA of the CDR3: TGTGCCAGCAGTGCCGTCGGGACAGGGGGTACTGAAGCTTTCTTT. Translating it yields CASSAVGTGGTEAFF.

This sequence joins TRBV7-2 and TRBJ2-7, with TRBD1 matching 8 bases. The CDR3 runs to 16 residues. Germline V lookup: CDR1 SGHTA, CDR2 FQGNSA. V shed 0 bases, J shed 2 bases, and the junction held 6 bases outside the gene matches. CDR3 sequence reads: CASSLAFAGGTYEQYF. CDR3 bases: TGTGCCAGCAGCTTAGCGTTCGCAGGGGGCACCTACGAGCAGTACTTC. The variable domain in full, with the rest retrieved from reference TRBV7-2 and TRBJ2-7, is GAGVSQSPSNKVTEKGKDVELRCDPISGHTALYWYRQSLGQGLEFLIYFQGNSAPDKSGLPSDRFSAERTGGSVSTLTIQRTQQEDSAVYLCASSLAFAGGTYEQYFGPGTRLTVT.

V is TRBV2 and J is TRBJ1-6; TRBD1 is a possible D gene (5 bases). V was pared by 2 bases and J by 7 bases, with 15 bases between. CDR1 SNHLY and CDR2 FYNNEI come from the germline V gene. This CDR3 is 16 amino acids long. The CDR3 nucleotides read TGTGCCAGCAGTGAAAGAGCCGGGACTAAAAATTCACCCCTCCACTTT. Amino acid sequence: CASSERAGTKNSPLHF.

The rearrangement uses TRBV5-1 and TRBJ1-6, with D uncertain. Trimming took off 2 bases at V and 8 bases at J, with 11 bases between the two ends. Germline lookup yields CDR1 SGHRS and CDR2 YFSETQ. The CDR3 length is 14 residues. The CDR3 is CASSLGRTDSPLHF. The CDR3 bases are TGCGCCAGCAGCTTAGGCAGGACGGATTCACCCCTCCACTTT.